This TCR beta chain was identified during a study of T cell changes during pregnancy in multiple sclerosis. Germline assignment: CDR1 SGHDT and CDR2 YYEEEE. The CDR3 is 15 amino acids. V gave up 4 bases and J gave up 5 bases; unmatched junction bases: 4. TCRdb keeps only in-frame clones here, not all; method: immunoSEQ multiplex PCR. The sample consists of approximately 30,000 clones, roughly 87% of them appearing once. Material: CD8+ T cells from peripheral blood mononuclear cells, obtained in the third trimester of pregnancy. The chain employs TRBV5-6 and TRBJ1-6, with 9 bases lining up with TRBD1. The TCR sequence derives from a female donor with multiple sclerosis, enrolled in a pregnancy study. CDR3 bases: TGTGCCAGCAGCATCGGGACAGGGAATAATTCACCCCTCCACTTT. Its translation: CASSIGTGNNSPLHF.